This TCR beta chain was observed in a study of T cells in Graves' hyperthyroidism and ophthalmopathy. Study results and limitations: The model made its ophthalmopathy prediction, and onset followed a median approximately six months later.

On the basis of clinical symptoms, serum thyroxine and TRAb, thyroid ultrasound and orbital computed tomography, diagnoses were made. TCR beta CDR3 region amplification was performed from RNA transcripts. First-round RT-PCR targeting the TCR CDR3 was performed with the HTBI primer set. MiXCR, applied by TCRdb to the multiplex PCR reads, yields one record per CDR3 protein. The data show around 380,000 distinct CDR3 sequences, with approximately 13% seen just once and 20% to 25% held by the top ten. This clonotype was seen at least ten times. Its specificity is unknown. Specimen: blood. The receptor's source is a man aged 30 to 39 with Graves' hyperthyroidism that later progressed to Graves' ophthalmopathy.

DNA of the CDR3: TGTGCCAGCAGCGATTCCCAGAGCGACACTGAAGCTTTCTTT. Its protein product is CASSDSQSDTEAFF. The chain couples TRBV7-9 to TRBJ1-1; D remains unclear. The CDR3 consists of 14 residues. Looked up from germline, CDR1 is SEHNR and CDR2 is FQNEAQ (reference sequence). The germline V and J ends were trimmed by 5 bases and 3 bases, with 13 bases remaining between them.